Presented here are 8 T cell receptor beta chains from one specimen sequenced in a study of T cell repertoires in cytomegalovirus infection. Their antigen targets remain unknown. TCRdb called the reads again in MiXCR, with one record for every CDR3 protein. The data show around 360,000 distinct CDR3 sequences, with roughly 34% seen just once and approximately 12% held by the top ten. Sequencing used cultured PBMCs, obtained from culture after CMV antigen stimulation. The origin of the receptors is a human donor in good health (CMV status not recorded). Some clones in this sample may be carry-over from other donors' samples.

The V gene is TRBV15, the J gene TRBJ2-7, with 7 bases that match TRBD2. Germline assignment: CDR1 LNHNV and CDR2 YYDKDF (reference sequence). V shed 4 bases and J 6 bases; nucleotides not matched to a gene: 12. There are 15 residues in the CDR3. The CDR3 sequence is CATSTQRRLAGEQYF. CDR3 nucleotide sequence: TGTGCCACCAGCACCCAGAGGCGACTAGCAGGCGAGCAGTACTTC.

The chain carries TRBV2 and TRBJ1-4; 7 nucleotides agree with TRBD1. From germline, CDR1 is SNHLY and CDR2 FYNNEI. J gave up 0 bases and V 7 bases, and 5 bases lay outside the gene matches. The CDR3 contains 15 residues. The CDR3 loop reads CASTAQGATNEKLFF. The CDR3 region has the DNA TGTGCCAGCACCGCCCAGGGGGCAACTAATGAAAAACTGTTTTTT.

This clonotype has at least ten counts. The rearrangement uses TRBV14 and TRBJ2-3; unclear D gene. This CDR3 comprises 13 residues. The V end lost 4 bases, the J end lost 6 bases, and 11 bases lay between the germline ends. Germline V lookup: CDR1 SGHDN, CDR2 FVKESK. This chain's CDR3 is CASSPGIRDTQYF. The CDR3 coding sequence is TGTGCCAGCAGCCCTGGAATCCGGGATACGCAGTATTTT.

This clonotype has more than one count but fewer than ten. The chain employs TRBV29-1 and TRBJ2-7; 11 nucleotides line up with TRBD2. Germline CDR1 and CDR2: SQVTM and ANQGSEA. Losses at the gene ends were 6 bases for V and 3 bases for J; bases not matched to a gene: 7. The CDR3 has 14 amino acids. CDR3 bases: TGCAGCGTGACCTTAGCGGGAGGGTACTACGAGCAGTACTTC. Its protein product is CSVTLAGGYYEQYF.

The chain couples TRBV7-9 to TRBJ2-1; TRBD1 or TRBD2 may be the D gene (6 bases each). V was cut by 1 base and J by 4 bases, with 23 bases left in between. This CDR3 has 19 residues. Per germline, CDR1 SEHNR and CDR2 FQNEAQ (reference sequence). The CDR3 loop reads CASSLGPGEAALSYNEQFF. As DNA, the CDR3 is TGTGCCAGCAGCTTAGGGCCAGGGGAGGCTGCCCTATCGTACAATGAGCAGTTCTTC.

This clonotype showed up just a few times. The chain links TRBV6-2 or TRBV6-3 to TRBJ2-7; no firm D call. The germline V and J ends were trimmed by 0 bases and 3 bases, with 18 bases remaining between them. The germline V gene has CDR1 MNHEY and CDR2 SVGEGT. The CDR3 has 17 residues. Here the CDR3 reads CASSYSVELFRNYEQYF. The DNA for the CDR3 is TGTGCCAGCAGTTACTCTGTGGAGTTGTTCCGGAACTACGAGCAGTACTTC.

The V call is TRBV5-1, the J call TRBJ2-1; the D is unclear. This CDR3 is built from 15 residues. V lost 0 bases and J lost 2, with 9 bases in between. The germline CDR1 and CDR2 sequences are SGHRS and YFSETQ. The CDR3 spells CASSLAPSPYNEQFF. Here the CDR3 DNA reads TGCGCCAGCAGCTTGGCCCCCAGTCCCTACAATGAGCAGTTCTTC.

This sequence joins TRBV6-8 and TRBJ2-1, with 7 positions matching TRBD1. The CDR3 runs to 15 residues. The junction had 10 bases not matched to a gene; V was cut back by 4 bases and J by 7 bases. In germline, CDR1 is MNHGY, CDR2 SAAAGT. This CDR3 reads CASSLDRWTGNEQFF. The CDR3 bases are TGTGCCAGCAGTTTGGACAGGTGGACAGGAAATGAGCAGTTCTTC.